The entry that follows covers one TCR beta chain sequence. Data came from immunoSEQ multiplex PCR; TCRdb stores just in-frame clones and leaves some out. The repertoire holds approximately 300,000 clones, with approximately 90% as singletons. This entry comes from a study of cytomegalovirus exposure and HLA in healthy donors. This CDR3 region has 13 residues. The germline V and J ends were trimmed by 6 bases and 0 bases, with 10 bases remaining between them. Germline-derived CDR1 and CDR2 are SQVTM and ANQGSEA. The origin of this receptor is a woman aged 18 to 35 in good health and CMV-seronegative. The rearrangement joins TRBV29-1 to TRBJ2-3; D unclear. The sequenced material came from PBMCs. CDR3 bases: TGCAGCGTCGACAAAACTAGCACAGATACGCAGTATTTT. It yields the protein CSVDKTSTDTQYF.